This T cell receptor (beta chain) emerged from a study of CD8 T cell repertoires and HIV-1 epitope variants. For the study at large: Twenty-five autologous and known Gag and Nef epitope variant peptides each stimulated T cells separately. Equal numbers of autologous T cell-negative cells presented antigen to enriched T cells. Study results and limitations: The assay identified only TCR beta chains of antigen-proliferating T cells.

Regarding this clone: Antigen: not known.

After removal of 0 bases from V and 0 bases from J, the junction contained 4 bases not matched to a gene. Germline CDR1 SGHRS, CDR2 YFSETQ. This CDR3 contains 16 residues. Profiled with immunoSEQ multiplex PCR; TCRdb holds only in-frame clones, not every one. This sample has under 1,200 clones, with around two thirds found just once. This receptor was obtained from a male donor with HIV. What was sequenced was cultured CD8+ T cells derived from PBMCs. The V call is TRBV5-1, the J call TRBJ1-1, with 8 bases lining up with TRBD1. The CDR3: CASSLEGQELNTEAFF. CDR3 nucleotide sequence: TGCGCCAGCAGCTTGGAGGGACAGGAACTGAACACTGAAGCTTTCTTT.